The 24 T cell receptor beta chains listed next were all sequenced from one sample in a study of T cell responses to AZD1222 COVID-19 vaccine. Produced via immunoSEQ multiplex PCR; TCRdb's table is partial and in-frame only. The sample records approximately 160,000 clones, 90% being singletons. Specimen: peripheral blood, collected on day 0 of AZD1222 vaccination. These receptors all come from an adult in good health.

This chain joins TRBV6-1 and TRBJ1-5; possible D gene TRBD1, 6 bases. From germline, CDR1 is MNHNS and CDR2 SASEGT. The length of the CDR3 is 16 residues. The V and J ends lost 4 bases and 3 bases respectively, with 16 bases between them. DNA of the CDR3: TGTGCCAGCAGTGGCCGGGACAAGGCAATCAATCAGCCCCAGCATTTT. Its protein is CASSGRDKAINQPQHF.

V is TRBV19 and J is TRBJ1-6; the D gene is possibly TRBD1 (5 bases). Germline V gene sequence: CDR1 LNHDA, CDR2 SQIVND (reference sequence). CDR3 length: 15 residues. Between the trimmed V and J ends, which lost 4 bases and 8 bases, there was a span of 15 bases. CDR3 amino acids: CASSNSGRVDSPLHF. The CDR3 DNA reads TGTGCCAGTAGTAACTCCGGCAGGGTTGATTCACCCCTCCACTTT.

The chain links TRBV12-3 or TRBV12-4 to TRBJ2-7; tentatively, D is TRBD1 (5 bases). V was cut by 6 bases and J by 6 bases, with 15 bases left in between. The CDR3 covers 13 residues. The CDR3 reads CASSWIRVGEQYF. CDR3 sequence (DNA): TGTGCCAGCAGCTGGATCAGGGTGGGCGAGCAGTACTTC.

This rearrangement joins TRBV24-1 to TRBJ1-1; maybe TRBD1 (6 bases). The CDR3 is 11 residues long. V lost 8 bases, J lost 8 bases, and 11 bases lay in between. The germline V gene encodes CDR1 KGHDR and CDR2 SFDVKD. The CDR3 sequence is CATKEGGEAFF. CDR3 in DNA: TGTGCCACCAAAGAGGGGGGAGAAGCTTTCTTT.

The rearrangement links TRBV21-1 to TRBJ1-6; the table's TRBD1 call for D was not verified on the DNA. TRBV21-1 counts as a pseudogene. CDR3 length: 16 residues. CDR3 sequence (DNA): TGTGCCAGCAGCAAAGTCCCCAGGGCCTATCATTCACCCCTCCACTTT. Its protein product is CASSKVPRAYHSPLHF.

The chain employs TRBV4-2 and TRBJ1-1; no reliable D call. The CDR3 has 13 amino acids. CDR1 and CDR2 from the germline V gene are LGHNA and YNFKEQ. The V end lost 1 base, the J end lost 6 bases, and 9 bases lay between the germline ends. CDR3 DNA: TGTGCCAGCAGCCAAGGGGCGGGCCCTGAAGCTTTCTTT. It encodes CASSQGAGPEAFF.

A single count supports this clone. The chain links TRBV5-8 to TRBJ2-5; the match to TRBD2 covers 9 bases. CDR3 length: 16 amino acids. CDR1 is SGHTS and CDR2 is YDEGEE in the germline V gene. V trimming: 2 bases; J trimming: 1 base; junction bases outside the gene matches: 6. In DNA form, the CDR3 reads TGTGCCAGCAGCTTTATAAGCGGGGGGTTCCAAGAGACCCAGTACTTC. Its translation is CASSFISGGFQETQYF. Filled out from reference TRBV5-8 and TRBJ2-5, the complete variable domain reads EAGVTQSPTHLIKTRGQQATLRCSPISGHTSVYWYQQALGLGLQFLLWYDEGEERNRGNFPPRFSGRQFPNYSSELNVNALELEDSALYLCASSFISGGFQETQYFGPGTRLLVL.

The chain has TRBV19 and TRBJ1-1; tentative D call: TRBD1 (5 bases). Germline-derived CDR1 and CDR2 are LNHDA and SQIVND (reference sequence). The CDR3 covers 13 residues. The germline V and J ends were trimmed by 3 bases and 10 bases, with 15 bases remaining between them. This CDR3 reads CASSIQSGGRAFF. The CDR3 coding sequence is TGTGCCAGTAGTATCCAGTCGGGGGGTCGAGCTTTCTTT.

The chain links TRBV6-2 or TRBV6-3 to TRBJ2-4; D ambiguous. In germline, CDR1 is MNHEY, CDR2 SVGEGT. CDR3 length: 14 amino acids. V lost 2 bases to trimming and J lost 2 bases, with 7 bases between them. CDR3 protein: CASSYLASKNIQYF. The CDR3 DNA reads TGTGCCAGCAGTTACCTGGCGTCCAAAAACATTCAGTACTTC.

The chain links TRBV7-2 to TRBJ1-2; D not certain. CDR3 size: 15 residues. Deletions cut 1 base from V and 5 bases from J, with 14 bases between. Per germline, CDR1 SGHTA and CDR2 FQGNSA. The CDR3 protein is CASSLGARSEYGYTF. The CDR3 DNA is TGTGCCAGCAGCTTAGGGGCCCGTTCCGAGTATGGCTACACCTTC.

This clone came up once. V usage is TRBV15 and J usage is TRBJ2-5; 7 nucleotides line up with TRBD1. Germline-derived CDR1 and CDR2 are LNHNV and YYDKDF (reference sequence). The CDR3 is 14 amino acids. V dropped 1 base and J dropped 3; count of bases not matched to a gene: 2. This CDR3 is CATSRAGTEETQYF. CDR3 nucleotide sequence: TGTGCCACCAGCAGAGCCGGGACAGAAGAGACCCAGTACTTC.

For the CDR3, the DNA is TGTGCCAGCAGCCAGGGCAGGGGGGTAGAAGCTTTCTTT. This gives the protein CASSQGRGVEAFF. This rearrangement joins TRBV3-1 (or the pseudogene TRBV3-2) to TRBJ1-1; 7 bases align to TRBD1. V lost 3 bases and J lost 8; bases outside the gene matches: 6. CDR3 length: 13 amino acids. The germline V gene has CDR1 LGHDT and CDR2 YNNKEL (reference sequence).

The CDR3 sequence: CASSLESLGLNEQFF. The CDR3, as DNA: TGTGCCAGCAGCTTAGAGAGTTTAGGTTTGAATGAGCAGTTCTTC. The gene calls are TRBV11-2 and TRBJ2-1; D is undetermined. Trimming pared 0 bases from V and 7 bases from J, leaving 13 bases between. Germline CDR1 is SGHAT and CDR2 is FQNNGV. CDR3 length: 15 amino acids. Complete variable domain (other parts from reference TRBV11-2 and TRBJ2-1): EAGVAQSPRYKIIEKRQSVAFWCNPISGHATLYWYQQILGQGPKLLIQFQNNGVVDDSQLPKDRFSAERLKGVDSTLKIQPAKLEDSAVYLCASSLESLGLNEQFFGPGTRLTVL.

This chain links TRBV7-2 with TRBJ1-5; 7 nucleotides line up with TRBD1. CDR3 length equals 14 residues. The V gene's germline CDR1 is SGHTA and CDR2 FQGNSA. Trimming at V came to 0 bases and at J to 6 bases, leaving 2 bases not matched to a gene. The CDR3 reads CASSLAGGGQPQHF. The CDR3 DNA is TGTGCCAGCAGCTTAGCAGGGGGCGGTCAGCCCCAGCATTTT.

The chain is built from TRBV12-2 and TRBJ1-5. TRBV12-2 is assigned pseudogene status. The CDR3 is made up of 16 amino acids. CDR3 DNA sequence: TGTGCAAGTCGGACGGGGGATTGTGCAGACAATCAGCCCCAGCATTTT. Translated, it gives CASRTGDCADNQPQHF.

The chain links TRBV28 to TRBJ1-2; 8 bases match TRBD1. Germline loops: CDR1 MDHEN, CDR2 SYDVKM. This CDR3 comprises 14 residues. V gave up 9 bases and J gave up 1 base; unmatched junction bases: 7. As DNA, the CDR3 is TGTGCCAGTATGACAGGGGCTCTTAACTATGGCTACACCTTC. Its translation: CASMTGALNYGYTF.

Here the CDR3 DNA reads TGTGCCATCAAGCTGGGGCAGGGTACATACGAGCAGTACTTC. The encoded protein is CAIKLGQGTYEQYF. The chain is built from TRBV10-3 and TRBJ2-7, with D maybe TRBD1 (5 bases). Germline CDR1 ENHRY, CDR2 SYGVKD. The CDR3 is made up of 14 amino acids. Trimming removed 7 bases from V and 4 bases from J, with 17 bases in between.

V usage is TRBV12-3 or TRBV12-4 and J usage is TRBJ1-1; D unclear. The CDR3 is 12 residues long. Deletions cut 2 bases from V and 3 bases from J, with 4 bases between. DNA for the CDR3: TGTGCCAGCAGTTTAACCCACACTGAAGCTTTCTTT. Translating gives CASSLTHTEAFF.

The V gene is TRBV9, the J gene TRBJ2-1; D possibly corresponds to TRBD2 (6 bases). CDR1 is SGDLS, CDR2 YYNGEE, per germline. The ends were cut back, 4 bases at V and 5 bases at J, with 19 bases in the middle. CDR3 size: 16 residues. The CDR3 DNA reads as TGTGCCAGCAGCCCCAAGGCGGGGAGCAAACACAATGAGCAGTTCTTC. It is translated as CASSPKAGSKHNEQFF.

The CDR3 DNA follows: TGCGCCAGCAGCCAAGATACGGATGGAGCGGGGGTGACCGGGGAGCTGTTTTTT. This translates into CASSQDTDGAGVTGELFF. This chain links TRBV4-3 with TRBJ2-2; 8 bases are shared with TRBD2. The V gene end was trimmed by 0 bases and the J gene end by 5 bases; junction bases not matched to a gene: 11. The CDR3 runs 18 residues. CDR1 is LGHNA and CDR2 is YSLEER in the germline V gene.

CDR3 protein: CASSSQAFEQFF. CDR3 in DNA: TGTGCCAGCAGCTCCCAGGCTTTTGAGCAGTTCTTC. The rearrangement joins TRBV11-3 to TRBJ2-1; the D is unclear. Deletions cut 4 bases from V and 9 bases from J, with 10 bases between. Per the germline V gene, CDR1 is SGHNT and CDR2 is YENEEA. This CDR3 spans 12 amino acids.

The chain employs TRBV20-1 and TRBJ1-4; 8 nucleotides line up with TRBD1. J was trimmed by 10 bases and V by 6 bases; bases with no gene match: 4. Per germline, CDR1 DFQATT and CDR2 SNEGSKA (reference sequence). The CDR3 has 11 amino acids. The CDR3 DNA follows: TGCAGTGCAATTACAGGGGGAAAACTGTTTTTT. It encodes CSAITGGKLFF.

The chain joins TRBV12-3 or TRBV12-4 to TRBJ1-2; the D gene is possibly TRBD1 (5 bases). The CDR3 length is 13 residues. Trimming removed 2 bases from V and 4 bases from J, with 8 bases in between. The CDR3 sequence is CASSLSGIYGYTF. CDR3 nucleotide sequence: TGTGCCAGCAGTTTATCAGGGATCTATGGCTACACCTTC.

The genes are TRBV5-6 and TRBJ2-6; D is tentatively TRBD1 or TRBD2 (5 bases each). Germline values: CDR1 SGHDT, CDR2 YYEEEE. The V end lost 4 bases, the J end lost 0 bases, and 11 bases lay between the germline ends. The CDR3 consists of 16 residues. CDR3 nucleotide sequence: TGTGCCAGCAGCAGGGACGGTAGCTCTGGGGCCAACGTCCTGACTTTC. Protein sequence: CASSRDGSSGANVLTF.